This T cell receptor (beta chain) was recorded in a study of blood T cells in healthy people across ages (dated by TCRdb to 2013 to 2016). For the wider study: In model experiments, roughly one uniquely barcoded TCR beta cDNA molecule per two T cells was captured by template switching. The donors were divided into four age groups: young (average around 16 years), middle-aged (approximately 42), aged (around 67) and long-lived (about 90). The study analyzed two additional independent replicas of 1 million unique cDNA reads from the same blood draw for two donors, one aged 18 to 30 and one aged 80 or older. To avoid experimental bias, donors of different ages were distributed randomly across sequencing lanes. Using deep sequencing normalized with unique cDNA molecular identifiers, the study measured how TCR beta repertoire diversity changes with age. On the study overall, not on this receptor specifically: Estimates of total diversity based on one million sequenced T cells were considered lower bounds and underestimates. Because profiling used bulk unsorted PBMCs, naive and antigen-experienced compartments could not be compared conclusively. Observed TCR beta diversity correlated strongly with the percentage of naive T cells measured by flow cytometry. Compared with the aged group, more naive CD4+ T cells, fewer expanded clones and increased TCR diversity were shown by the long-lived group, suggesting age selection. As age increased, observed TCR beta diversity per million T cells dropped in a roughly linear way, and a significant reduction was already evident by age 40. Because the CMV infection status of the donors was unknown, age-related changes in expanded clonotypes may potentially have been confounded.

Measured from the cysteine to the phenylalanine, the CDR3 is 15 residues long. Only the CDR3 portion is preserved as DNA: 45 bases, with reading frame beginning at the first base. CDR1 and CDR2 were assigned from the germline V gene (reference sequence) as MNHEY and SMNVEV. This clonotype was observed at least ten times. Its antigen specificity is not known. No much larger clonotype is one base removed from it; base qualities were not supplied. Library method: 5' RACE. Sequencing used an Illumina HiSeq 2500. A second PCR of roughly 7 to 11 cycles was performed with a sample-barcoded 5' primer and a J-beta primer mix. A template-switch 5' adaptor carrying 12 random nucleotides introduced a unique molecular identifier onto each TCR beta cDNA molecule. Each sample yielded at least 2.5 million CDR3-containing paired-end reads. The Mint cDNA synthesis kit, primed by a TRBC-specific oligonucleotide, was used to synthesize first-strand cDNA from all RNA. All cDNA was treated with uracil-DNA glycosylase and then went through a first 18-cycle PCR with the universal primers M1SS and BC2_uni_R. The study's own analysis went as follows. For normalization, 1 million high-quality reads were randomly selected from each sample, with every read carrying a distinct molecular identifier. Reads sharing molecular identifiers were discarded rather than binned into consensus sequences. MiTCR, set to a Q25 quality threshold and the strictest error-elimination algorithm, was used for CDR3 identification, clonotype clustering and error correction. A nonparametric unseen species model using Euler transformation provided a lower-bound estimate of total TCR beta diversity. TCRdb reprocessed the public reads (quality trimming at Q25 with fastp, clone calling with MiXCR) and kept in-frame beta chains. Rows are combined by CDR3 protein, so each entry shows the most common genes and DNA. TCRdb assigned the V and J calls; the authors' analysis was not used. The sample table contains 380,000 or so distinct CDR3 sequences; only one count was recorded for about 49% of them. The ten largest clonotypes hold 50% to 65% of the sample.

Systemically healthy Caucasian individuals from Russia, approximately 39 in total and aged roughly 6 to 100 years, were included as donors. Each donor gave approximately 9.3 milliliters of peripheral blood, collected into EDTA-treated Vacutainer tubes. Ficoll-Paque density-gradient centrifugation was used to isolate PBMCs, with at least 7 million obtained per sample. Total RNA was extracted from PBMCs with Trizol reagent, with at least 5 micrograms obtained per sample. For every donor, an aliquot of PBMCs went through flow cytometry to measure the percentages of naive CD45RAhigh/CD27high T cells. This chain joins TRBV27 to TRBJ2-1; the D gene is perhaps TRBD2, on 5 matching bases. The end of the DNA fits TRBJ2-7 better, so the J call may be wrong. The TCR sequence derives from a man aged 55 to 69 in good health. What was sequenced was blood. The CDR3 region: CASSLGRGSYNEQYF. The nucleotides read TGTGCCAGCAGCCTGGGGAGAGGCTCCTACAATGAGCAGTACTTC.